The 21 T cell receptor beta chains listed next were all sequenced from one sample in a study of a mutant IDH1 vaccine in newly diagnosed glioma. Using immunoSEQ multiplex PCR, the repertoire was profiled, and TCRdb retains in-frame clones only, with some absent. The sample includes around 51,000 clones, just under 80% of them seen just once. What these receptors recognize is not known. Time point noted: week 5, during vaccination. A 20-mer mutant IDH1 peptide at 300 ug was injected subcutaneously with topical imiquimod. The sample in question was PBMCs, obtained from a glioma patient whose treatment included an IDH1 peptide vaccine. These TCRs come from a woman aged 40 to 50 with glioma.

V is TRBV13 and J is TRBJ2-1; D possibly uses TRBD1 or TRBD2 (5 bases each). Trimming took off 0 bases at V and 12 bases at J, with 15 bases between the two ends. The CDR3 extends over 14 amino acids. Germline V lookup: CDR1 PRHDT, CDR2 FYEKMQ (reference sequence). CDR3 coding DNA: TGTGCCAGCAGCTTAGGACAGGACTCGAGGGGGCAGTTCTTC. Translation: CASSLGQDSRGQFF.

This clone appeared a few times. V usage is TRBV30 and J usage is TRBJ2-5, with 8 bases matching TRBD2. CDR3 size: 14 residues. With 5 bases clipped from V and 2 bases from J, the junction kept 7 bases outside the gene matches. Germline assignment: CDR1 GTSNPN and CDR2 SVGIG (reference sequence). The CDR3 nucleotides read TGTGCCTGGGCGGGCGGGGGGCTGCAAGAGACCCAGTACTTC. It codes for CAWAGGGLQETQYF.

The V call is TRBV6-1, the J call TRBJ1-4, with 7 bases aligning to TRBD1. This CDR3 is built from 13 residues. CDR1 is MNHNS, CDR2 SASEGT, per germline. V shed 8 bases, J shed 8 bases, and the junction held 8 bases outside the gene matches. The CDR3 sequence is CASLDRAGEKLFF. CDR3 sequence (DNA): TGTGCCAGCCTCGACAGGGCTGGAGAAAAACTGTTTTTT.

V gene TRBV6-1 combines with J gene TRBJ2-4; a possible D gene is TRBD2 (5 bases). V was shortened by 7 bases and J by 10 bases, with 17 bases between the two germline ends. Germline lookup yields CDR1 MNHNS and CDR2 SASEGT. The CDR3 is 13 residues long. The CDR3 loop reads CASTKSGSPIQYF. CDR3 sequence (DNA): TGTGCCAGCACCAAGTCGGGAAGCCCGATTCAGTACTTC.

V usage is TRBV12-5 and J usage is TRBJ2-2, with a possible D match to TRBD1 (5 bases). CDR1 is LGHNT and CDR2 is FRNRAP in the germline V gene. V lost 0 bases and J 7 bases, leaving 18 bases between the germline ends. This CDR3 contains 17 residues. CDR3 in DNA: TGTGCTAGTGGTTTGGTACTGACCAGGGAAGACGGCGGGGAGCTGTTTTTT. Encoded protein: CASGLVLTREDGGELFF.

The chain joins TRBV4-3 to TRBJ2-1; 8 nucleotides align to TRBD1. The CDR3 is made up of 16 amino acids. The germline gives CDR1 LGHNA, CDR2 YSLEER. The junction had 7 bases not matched to a gene; V was cut back by 4 bases and J by 2 bases. The CDR3 region is CASSPWTGRTYNEQFF. The CDR3 coding sequence is TGCGCCAGCAGCCCTTGGACAGGGAGGACCTACAATGAGCAGTTCTTC.

This clone was found once. This rearrangement joins TRBV7-9 to TRBJ2-3; 7 nucleotides match TRBD1. J lost 3 bases, V lost 0 bases, and 3 bases had no gene match. Germline CDR1 SEHNR, CDR2 FQNEAQ (reference sequence). The CDR3 extends over 15 amino acids. CDR3 protein: CASSLAEQGTDTQYF. The CDR3, as DNA: TGTGCCAGCAGCTTAGCGGAACAGGGGACAGATACGCAGTATTTT.

The genes are TRBV6-5 and TRBJ2-1, with 7 bases aligning to TRBD2. The CDR3 contains 14 residues. V lost 8 bases and J lost 1; bases outside the gene matches: 5. CDR1 is MNHEY and CDR2 is SVGAGI in the germline V gene. The CDR3 DNA reads TGTGCCAGCCGGGGAGGGAGGTCCTACAATGAGCAGTTCTTC. Protein sequence: CASRGGRSYNEQFF.

Remarks on this clone: The identical CDR3 is also encoded by other nucleotide sequences in the sample. The chain carries TRBV6-5 and TRBJ2-7; unclear D gene. Between the trimmed V and J ends, which lost 0 bases and 0 bases, there was a span of 3 bases. Looked up from germline, CDR1 is MNHEY and CDR2 is SVGAGI. The CDR3 contains 13 residues. CDR3 DNA sequence: TGTGCCAGCAGTTACTCCACCTCCTACGAGCAGTACTTC. Translated, it gives CASSYSTSYEQYF.

The rearrangement uses TRBV18 and TRBJ2-7; D is undetermined. V was trimmed by 2 bases and J by 6 bases, leaving 5 bases between them. Germline values: CDR1 KGHSH, CDR2 LQKENI. This CDR3 region has 11 residues. This chain's CDR3 is CASSPEAEQYF. CDR3 sequence (DNA): TGTGCCAGCTCACCAGAGGCCGAGCAGTACTTC.

J is TRBJ2-2 and V is TRBV27; no definite D call. The CDR3 consists of 13 residues. The V end lost 2 bases, the J end lost 7 bases, and 8 bases lay between the germline ends. Germline CDR1 MNHEY, CDR2 SMNVEV (reference sequence). The CDR3 loop is CASSLSVIGELFF. As DNA, the CDR3 is TGTGCCAGCAGTTTAAGCGTAATCGGGGAGCTGTTTTTT.

The chain is built from TRBV29-1 and TRBJ2-1, with TRBD1 as a possible D gene (6 bases). Trimming cost V 5 bases and J 2 bases, with 13 bases left between them. The CDR3 is 14 amino acids. Germline CDR1 is SQVTM and CDR2 is ANQGSEA. CDR3 nucleotides: TGCAGCGTTAGTGGGACAAATACCTACAATGAGCAGTTCTTC. As protein: CSVSGTNTYNEQFF.

The chain is built from TRBV10-3 and TRBJ2-7; D is uncertain. Trimming took off 0 bases at V and 5 bases at J, with 5 bases between the two ends. There are 12 residues in the CDR3. Per the germline V gene, CDR1 is ENHRY and CDR2 is SYGVKD. The CDR3 DNA is TGTGCCATCAGTGAGTCGGGGAACGAGCAGTACTTC. Translation gives CAISESGNEQYF.

The rearrangement uses TRBV4-2 and TRBJ1-3; D gene ambiguous. Trimming cost V 4 bases and J 4 bases, with 5 bases left between them. Germline values: CDR1 LGHNA, CDR2 YNFKEQ. This CDR3 has 12 residues. For the CDR3, the DNA is TGTGCCAGCAGCCTCGCGGGAAACACCATATATTTT. This codes for CASSLAGNTIYF.

The V call is TRBV7-2, the J call TRBJ2-7, with TRBD1 matching over 8 bases. The germline V gene encodes CDR1 SGHTA and CDR2 FQGNSA. V was clipped by 1 base and J by 5 bases; unmatched bases: 4. This CDR3 is 14 amino acids long. The CDR3, as DNA: TGTGCCAGCAGCTTAGGCAGGGGGCTGCACGAGCAGTACTTC. Amino acids: CASSLGRGLHEQYF.

V and J are TRBV2 and TRBJ2-7; the match to TRBD1 covers 11 bases. The CDR3 consists of 13 residues. The germline V gene encodes CDR1 SNHLY and CDR2 FYNNEI. V trimming: 6 bases; J trimming: 4 bases; junction bases outside the gene matches: 2. This CDR3 reads CASRGQGGYEQYF. CDR3 DNA sequence: TGTGCCAGCAGGGGACAGGGGGGTTACGAGCAGTACTTC.

This chain uses TRBV10-2 with TRBJ2-3, with D perhaps TRBD1 (6 bases). The CDR3 spans 12 residues. V was cut by 6 bases and J by 6 bases, with 10 bases left in between. In germline, CDR1 is WSHSY, CDR2 SAAADI. The CDR3 DNA sequence: TGCGCCAGCAGAGTGACAGGTGATACGCAGTATTTT. Protein: CASRVTGDTQYF.

The chain couples TRBV5-1 to TRBJ1-1; D perhaps matches TRBD1 (5 bases). With 1 base removed from V and 4 bases from J, the gap between germline ends came to 17 bases. CDR1 is SGHRS, CDR2 YFSETQ, per germline. The CDR3 has 16 amino acids. CDR3 nucleotide sequence: TGCGCCAGCAGCTTGAAGGAGGGGCTGGTCAGCACTGAAGCTTTCTTT. Translated: CASSLKEGLVSTEAFF.

As DNA, the CDR3 is TGTGCCAGCAGCTTCCTGAGCCCCGATGGAGGGGAGACCCAGTACTTC. Residues: CASSFLSPDGGETQYF. The chain has TRBV11-3 and TRBJ2-5, with D possibly TRBD2 on 6 matching bases. This CDR3 has 16 amino acids. V dropped 3 bases and J dropped 5 bases, with 19 bases sitting between them. In germline, CDR1 is SGHNT, CDR2 YENEEA. Full variable domain (missing parts from reference TRBV11-3 and TRBJ2-5): EAGVVQSPRYKIIEKKQPVAFWCNPISGHNTLYWYLQNLGQGPELLIRYENEEAVDDSQLPKDRFSAERLKGVDSTLKIQPAELGDSAVYLCASSFLSPDGGETQYFGPGTRLLVL.

The V gene is TRBV5-4, the J gene TRBJ2-5; 9 bases are shared with TRBD2. There are 14 residues in the CDR3. V was clipped by 5 bases and J by 6 bases; unmatched bases: 8. Per germline, CDR1 SGHNT and CDR2 YYREEE (reference sequence). Here the CDR3 reads CASSRPSGDQTQYF. Here the CDR3 DNA reads TGTGCCAGCAGTCGTCCTAGCGGGGACCAGACCCAGTACTTC.

The chain carries TRBV5-1 and TRBJ2-1; D is uncertain. The CDR3 spans 16 residues. Trimming removed 3 bases from V and 8 bases from J, with 21 bases in between. Germline V lookup: CDR1 SGHRS, CDR2 YFSETQ. CDR3 protein: CASSWGILVPKDEQFF. The CDR3 DNA reads TGCGCCAGCAGCTGGGGAATATTAGTACCTAAGGATGAGCAGTTCTTC.